Listed here are 30 T cell receptor beta chains from one sample, sequenced in a study of identifying expanded T cells in peripheral blood. Assay used: immunoSEQ multiplex PCR; TCRdb lists only in-frame clones, some missing. The profile shows over 85,000 clones, 88% of them singletons. What was sequenced was blood. Receptors were obtained from a person aged 18 to 75 in good health.

The V call is TRBV25-1, the J call TRBJ2-7; weak D call: TRBD1 (5 bases). The CDR3 extends over 17 amino acids. CDR1 MGHDK and CDR2 SYGVNS come from the germline V gene. The V gene lost 2 bases and the J gene lost 0 bases, with 17 bases spanning the gap. CDR3 coding DNA: TGTGCCAGCAGTGAAGTATCCCGGACAACTACCTCCTACGAGCAGTACTTC. It translates to CASSEVSRTTTSYEQYF.

The chain recombines TRBV2 with TRBJ2-2; the D gene could be TRBD1 or TRBD2 (5 bases each). The germline gives CDR1 SNHLY, CDR2 FYNNEI. This CDR3 is 15 amino acids long. Trimming cost V 7 bases and J 1 base, with 13 bases left between them. The CDR3 nucleotides are TGTGCCAGCACTTCCCGGGGCGGGAACACCGGGGAGCTGTTTTTT. Residues: CASTSRGGNTGELFF.

The DNA for the CDR3 is TGTGCCAGCAGCCTCAGTAGCGGGAGTCTCTCGGAGCAGTTCTTC. Protein: CASSLSSGSLSEQFF. The chain combines TRBV6-5 with TRBJ2-1; 9 positions agree with TRBD2. Germline CDR1 and CDR2: MNHEY and SVGAGI. J was trimmed by 10 bases and V by 6 bases; bases with no gene match: 13. This CDR3 has 15 amino acids.

V and J are TRBV18 and TRBJ2-1; 7 bases align to TRBD1. Per the germline V gene, CDR1 is KGHSH and CDR2 is LQKENI. With 4 bases clipped from V and 0 bases from J, the junction kept 6 bases outside the gene matches. The CDR3 length is 16 residues. CDR3 in amino acids: CASSQGASSSYNEQFF. As DNA, the CDR3 is TGTGCCAGCTCACAGGGGGCTTCGAGCTCCTACAATGAGCAGTTCTTC.

The rearrangement joins TRBV25-1 to TRBJ1-2; 9 nucleotides line up with TRBD1. V dropped 4 bases and J dropped 7; count of bases not matched to a gene: 7. Germline CDR1 is MGHDK and CDR2 is SYGVNS. This CDR3 contains 14 residues. The CDR3 nucleotides read TGTGCCAGCAGTGGATTACAGGGGGCTGCTGGCTACACCTTC. Translated, it gives CASSGLQGAAGYTF.

The chain carries TRBV19 and TRBJ2-6; D perhaps matches TRBD1 (5 bases). The CDR3 sequence is 17 residues long. V lost 5 bases and J lost 1, with 15 bases in between. In germline, CDR1 is LNHDA, CDR2 SQIVND (reference sequence). The CDR3: CASSGAGGNSGANVLTF. As DNA, the CDR3 is TGTGCCAGTAGTGGGGCAGGCGGAAATTCTGGGGCCAACGTCCTGACTTTC. Together with reference TRBV19 and TRBJ2-6, the CDR3 gives the full variable domain: DGGITQSPKYLFRKEGQNVTLSCEQNLNHDAMYWYRQDPGQGLRLIYYSQIVNDFQKGDIAEGYSVSREKKESFPLTVTSAQKNPTAFYLCASSGAGGNSGANVLTFGAGSRLTVL.

This clone turned up a few times. The V and J genes are TRBV19 and TRBJ1-3; D unclear. The CDR3 runs 13 residues. V was pared by 4 bases and J by 2 bases, with 6 bases between. Per germline, CDR1 LNHDA and CDR2 SQIVND (reference sequence). The CDR3 nucleotides read TGTGCCAGTAGTACTTCTCCTGGAAACACCATATATTTT. Its translation is CASSTSPGNTIYF.

The chain joins TRBV6-6 to TRBJ1-2, with D possibly matching TRBD1 (6 bases). This CDR3 contains 12 residues. Germline V gene data show CDR1 as MNHNY and CDR2 as SVGAGI (reference sequence). V was cut by 7 bases and J by 7 bases, with 13 bases left in between. The CDR3 DNA sequence: TGTGCCAGCAACAAACAGGGACGTGGCTACACCTTC. Translating gives CASNKQGRGYTF.

The V and J genes are TRBV7-2 and TRBJ1-2; no reliable D call. Trimming pared 1 base from V and 0 bases from J, leaving 9 bases between. Germline values: CDR1 SGHTA, CDR2 FQGNSA. This CDR3 region has 15 residues. CDR3 sequence (DNA): TGTGCCAGCAGCTTAGGCGCCGGATCTAACTATGGCTACACCTTC. Amino acids: CASSLGAGSNYGYTF.

J is TRBJ2-7 and V is TRBV11-2, with unresolved D. Germline loops: CDR1 SGHAT, CDR2 FQNNGV. The length of the CDR3 is 18 residues. The V end lost 0 bases, the J end lost 2 bases, and 20 bases lay between the germline ends. The CDR3 region has the DNA TGTGCCAGCAGCTTAGATATGCCCGTCGGAGCTGTTACCTACGAGCAGTACTTC. It is translated as CASSLDMPVGAVTYEQYF.

This clone came up once. The V call is TRBV11-2, the J call TRBJ2-1, with D possibly called TRBD1 or TRBD2 (5 bases each). This CDR3 has 14 amino acids. Between the trimmed V and J ends, which lost 3 bases and 4 bases, there was a span of 10 bases. Germline CDR1 reads SGHAT; CDR2 reads FQNNGV. CDR3 region: CASSFRGNYNEQFF. The CDR3 DNA reads as TGTGCCAGCAGCTTCCGGGGCAATTACAATGAGCAGTTCTTC.

The rearrangement joins TRBV5-1 to TRBJ2-7; 8 bases map to TRBD2. V was clipped by 4 bases and J by 6 bases; unmatched bases: 3. The germline V gene encodes CDR1 SGHRS and CDR2 YFSETQ. This CDR3 is 12 amino acids long. The CDR3 coding sequence is TGCGCCAGCAGCCCCGGGGGGGTCGAGCAGTACTTC. Its translation: CASSPGGVEQYF.

The CDR3 DNA follows: TGTGCCAGCTCCCCCGAGAGGGGGAGAAATGAGCAGTTCTTC. As protein: CASSPERGRNEQFF. The chain recombines TRBV7-2 with TRBJ2-1; possibly TRBD1 for D (6 bases). Deletions cut 8 bases from V and 7 bases from J, with 18 bases between. The CDR3 has 14 residues. Germline V gene sequence: CDR1 SGHTA, CDR2 FQGNSA. Supplemented by reference TRBV7-2 and TRBJ2-1, the full variable domain reads GAGVSQSPSNKVTEKGKDVELRCDPISGHTALYWYRQSLGQGLEFLIYFQGNSAPDKSGLPSDRFSAERTGGSVSTLTIQRTQQEDSAVYLCASSPERGRNEQFFGPGTRLTVL.

CDR3: CSVLTGFSNEKLFF. The DNA of the CDR3 is TGCAGCGTGCTTACAGGGTTTAGTAATGAAAAACTGTTTTTT. The chain carries TRBV29-1 and TRBJ1-4, with a possible D match to TRBD1 (6 bases). Trimming took 6 bases from V and 4 from J, leaving 15 bases between them. Germline assignment: CDR1 SQVTM and CDR2 ANQGSEA. This CDR3 spans 14 amino acids.

The V gene is TRBV10-3, the J gene TRBJ2-7; 8 nucleotides match TRBD2. The CDR3 totals 17 residues. Germline trimming cut 4 bases from V and 0 bases from J; bases unmatched to any gene: 11. The V gene's germline CDR1 is ENHRY and CDR2 SYGVKD. CDR3 sequence (DNA): TGTGCCATCAGTGGGTCGGGGGGGAGGACAGTCTCCTACGAGCAGTACTTC. It specifies CAISGSGGRTVSYEQYF.

The chain employs TRBV5-6 and TRBJ2-1; D remains unclear. V was pared by 4 bases and J by 7 bases, with 6 bases between. The CDR3 spans 11 residues. The V gene's germline CDR1 is SGHDT and CDR2 YYEEEE. DNA of the CDR3: TGTGCCAGCAGCCGATGGAATGAGCAGTTCTTC. Its translation: CASSRWNEQFF.

The chain combines TRBV7-8 with TRBJ1-4, with 8 bases that match TRBD1. The CDR3 loop spans 14 amino acids. Looked up from germline, CDR1 is SGHVS and CDR2 is FQNEAQ. After removal of 1 base from V and 8 bases from J, the junction contained 3 bases not matched to a gene. CDR3 sequence reads: CASSLGTGHEKLFF. As DNA, the CDR3 is TGTGCCAGCAGCTTAGGGACAGGGCACGAAAAACTGTTTTTT.

The chain is built from TRBV7-2 and TRBJ1-5, with D unresolved. Trimming cost V 0 bases and J 4 bases, with 10 bases left between them. The CDR3 runs to 15 residues. Germline V CDR1 and CDR2: SGHTA, FQGNSA. This CDR3 is CASSLAQGRNQPQHF. The DNA for the CDR3 is TGTGCCAGCAGCTTAGCGCAAGGTCGAAATCAGCCCCAGCATTTT.

V gene TRBV27 combines with J gene TRBJ1-3; D uncertain. CDR3 length: 13 amino acids. V was cut by 9 bases and J by 4 bases, with 13 bases left in between. Germline V gene sequence: CDR1 MNHEY, CDR2 SMNVEV (reference sequence). This CDR3 reads CASQSGDGNTIYF. In DNA, the CDR3 is TGTGCCAGTCAATCGGGTGACGGAAACACCATATATTTT.

This clone came up once. The chain carries TRBV6-6 and TRBJ2-7; no clear D gene. The CDR3 length is 14 residues. Per the germline V gene, CDR1 is MNHNY and CDR2 is SVGAGI (reference sequence). Trimming pared 2 bases from V and 0 bases from J, leaving 8 bases between. As DNA, the CDR3 is TGTGCCAGCAGTTACAGCGACAACTCCTACGAGCAGTACTTC. Translating gives CASSYSDNSYEQYF.

The V and J genes are TRBV5-1 and TRBJ2-7; TRBD2 matches at 12 bases. Germline CDR1 and CDR2: SGHRS and YFSETQ. The V segment lost 0 bases and the J segment 4 bases; nucleotides outside the gene matches: 14. The length of the CDR3 is 19 residues. Here the CDR3 reads CASSLAQASGRAGEYEQYF. CDR3 DNA sequence: TGCGCCAGCAGCTTGGCACAGGCTAGCGGGAGGGCCGGGGAATACGAGCAGTACTTC.

This CDR3 reads CASSPGTAHGYTF. In DNA form, the CDR3 reads TGTGCCAGCAGCCCAGGGACAGCCCATGGCTACACCTTC. This rearrangement joins TRBV7-8 to TRBJ1-2, with TRBD1 identical over 7 bases. Trimming at V came to 5 bases and at J to 6 bases, leaving 6 bases not matched to a gene. The germline V gene encodes CDR1 SGHVS and CDR2 FQNEAQ. The CDR3 has 13 residues.

V and J are TRBV10-3 and TRBJ2-2; D uncertain. Germline V gene sequence: CDR1 ENHRY, CDR2 SYGVKD. CDR3 size: 15 residues. The V end was cut by 0 bases, the J end by 2 bases, with 7 bases between. This chain's CDR3 is CAISESGINTGELFF. The CDR3 nucleotides are TGTGCCATCAGTGAGTCGGGAATAAACACCGGGGAGCTGTTTTTT.

The chain uses TRBV2 and TRBJ1-2; maybe TRBD1 (5 bases). This CDR3 region has 14 residues. The germline V and J ends were trimmed by 4 bases and 1 base, with 10 bases remaining between them. CDR1 is SNHLY and CDR2 is FYNNEI in the germline V gene. CDR3 loop: CASSARDGNYGYTF. CDR3 nucleotides: TGTGCCAGCAGTGCCCGGGACGGTAACTATGGCTACACCTTC. Drawing the rest from reference TRBV2 and TRBJ1-2, the complete variable domain is EPEVTQTPSHQVTQMGQEVILRCVPISNHLYFYWYRQILGQKVEFLVSFYNNEISEKSEIFDDQFSVERPDGSNFTLKIRSTKLEDSAMYFCASSARDGNYGYTFGSGTRLTVV.

This chain uses TRBV19 with TRBJ1-1; 8 nucleotides match TRBD1. Germline trimming cut 5 bases from V and 7 bases from J; bases unmatched to any gene: 6. Germline CDR1 is LNHDA and CDR2 is SQIVND (reference sequence). The CDR3 consists of 13 residues. The CDR3 coding sequence is TGTGCCAGTAGTCTGGACAGGGCCTATGAAGCTTTCTTT. Its translation: CASSLDRAYEAFF.

The chain joins TRBV9 to TRBJ1-2, with D possibly TRBD1 on 5 matching bases. The germline gives CDR1 SGDLS, CDR2 YYNGEE. Trimming shortened V by 2 bases and J by 3 bases, and 14 bases separated the two germline ends. CDR3 size: 15 residues. In nucleotides, the CDR3 is TGTGCCAGCAGCGTTGGTGGGGCTTTTGACTATGGCTACACCTTC. It translates to CASSVGGAFDYGYTF.

The chain links TRBV6-1 to TRBJ1-3; unclear D gene. Germline-derived CDR1 and CDR2 are MNHNS and SASEGT. The CDR3 runs 15 residues. V was pared by 0 bases and J by 4 bases, with 10 bases between. The CDR3 sequence is CASSEAGSRGNTIYF. CDR3 sequence (DNA): TGTGCCAGCAGTGAAGCGGGTTCGAGGGGAAACACCATATATTTT.

The V and J genes are TRBV19 and TRBJ1-2; 10 bases are a match to TRBD1. The CDR3 has 14 amino acids. Germline lookup yields CDR1 LNHDA and CDR2 SQIVND (reference sequence). The junction had 4 bases not matched to a gene; V was cut back by 9 bases and J by 0 bases. CDR3 amino acids: CASKTGGANYGYTF. For the CDR3, the DNA is TGTGCCAGCAAGACAGGGGGCGCTAACTATGGCTACACCTTC.

The V call is TRBV27, the J call TRBJ1-1, with 9 bases that match TRBD1. Losses at the gene ends were 7 bases for V and 3 bases for J; bases not matched to a gene: 12. Germline-derived CDR1 and CDR2 are MNHEY and SMNVEV (reference sequence). CDR3 length equals 16 residues. CDR3 residues: CASTTSRDRAHTEAFF. The CDR3 bases are TGTGCCAGCACCACGTCCCGGGACAGGGCCCACACTGAAGCTTTCTTT.

This clone was found once. For the CDR3, the DNA is TGTGCCATCGCGGGGGGTGGAAACTATGGCTACACCTTC. Translated, it gives CAIAGGGNYGYTF. This chain connects TRBV28 to TRBJ1-2; possible D gene TRBD1, 5 bases. CDR1 and CDR2 from the germline V gene are MDHEN and SYDVKM. Trimming shortened V by 10 bases and J by 2 bases, and 14 bases separated the two germline ends. This CDR3 has 13 residues.